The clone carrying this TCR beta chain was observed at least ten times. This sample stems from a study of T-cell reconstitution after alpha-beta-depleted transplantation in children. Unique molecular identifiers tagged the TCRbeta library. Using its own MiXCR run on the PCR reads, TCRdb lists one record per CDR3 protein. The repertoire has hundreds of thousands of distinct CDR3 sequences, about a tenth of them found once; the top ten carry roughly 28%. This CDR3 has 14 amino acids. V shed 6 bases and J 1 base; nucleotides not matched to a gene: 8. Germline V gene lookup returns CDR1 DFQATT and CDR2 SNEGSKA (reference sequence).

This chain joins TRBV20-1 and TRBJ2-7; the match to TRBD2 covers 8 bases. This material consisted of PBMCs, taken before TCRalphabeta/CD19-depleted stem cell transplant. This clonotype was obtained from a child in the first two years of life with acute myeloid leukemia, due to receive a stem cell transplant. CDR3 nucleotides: TGCAGTGCGACCGGACTAGCCCCTTCCTACGAGCAGTACTTC. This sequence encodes CSATGLAPSYEQYF.